This note documents a single T cell receptor (beta chain) sequence. The CDR3 consists of 14 residues. Germline V CDR1 and CDR2: MNHEY, SVGAGI. J lost 3 bases, V lost 5 bases, and 7 bases had no gene match. This sample stems from a study of blood T cell repertoires in COVID-19. Across the study: The United States, Italy and Spain provided the acute and convalescent COVID-19 samples. PBMCs, B-cell-depleted T cells, or T cells were the source of the cDNA or gDNA that made up the material.

In the study's own analysis: Using reference gene primer amplification, nucleated cell counts were estimated. Clones were read by immunoSEQ multiplex PCR, and TCRdb kept only the in-frame ones, dropping some. V, J and clone size were drawn from that table, and D and trimming were deduced from the DNA. The sample gives about 290,000 clones, roughly 91% of which show up once; 11% is in the top ten. The sequence derives from a young woman with COVID-19, enrolled during active disease. This chain links TRBV6-5 with TRBJ2-7, with 7 positions matching TRBD1. The sample taken for sequencing was peripheral blood. DNA of the CDR3: TGTGCCAGCAGTCGACAGGGAGTTAACTACGAGCAGTACTTC. Its translation: CASSRQGVNYEQYF.